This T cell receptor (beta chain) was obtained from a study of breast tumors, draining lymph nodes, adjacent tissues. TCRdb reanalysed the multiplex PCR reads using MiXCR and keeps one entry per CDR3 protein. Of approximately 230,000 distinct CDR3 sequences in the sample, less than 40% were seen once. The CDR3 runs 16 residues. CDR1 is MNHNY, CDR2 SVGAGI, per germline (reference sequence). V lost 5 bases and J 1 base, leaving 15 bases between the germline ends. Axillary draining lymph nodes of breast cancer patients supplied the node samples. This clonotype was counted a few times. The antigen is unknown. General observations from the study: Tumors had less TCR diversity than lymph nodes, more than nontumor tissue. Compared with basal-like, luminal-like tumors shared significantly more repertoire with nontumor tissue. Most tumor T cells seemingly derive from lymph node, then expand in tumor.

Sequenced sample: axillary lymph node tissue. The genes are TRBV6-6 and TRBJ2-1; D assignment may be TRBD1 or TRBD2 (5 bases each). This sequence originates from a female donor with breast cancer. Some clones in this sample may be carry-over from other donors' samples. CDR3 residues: CASSLTPGRSYNEQFF. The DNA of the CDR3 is TGTGCCAGCAGTCTTACGCCGGGACGGTCCTACAATGAGCAGTTCTTC.